These 22 T cell receptor beta chains came from one sample sequenced in a study of regulatory T cells in long-lasting Graves disease (dated by TCRdb to the early 2020s). Read against the paper, the sample's time point label means: persistent/refractory GD, antithyroid drugs over 5 years with positive TRAb. RNA was extracted from PBMCs in TRIzol for both TCR sequencing and RNA sequencing. The method behind the library was multiplex PCR. TCRdb names Illumina HiSeq 4000 as the instrument used. CDR3 regions were amplified by Arm-PCR with iRepertoire HTBI primers to construct TCR beta libraries. TCRdb ran its own pipeline on the public reads, namely fastp trimming at Q25 and MiXCR clone calling, and kept in-frame beta chains. For every CDR3 protein sequence, its rows merge into one entry that carries the most common genes and DNA. This sample has roughly 490,000 distinct CDR3 sequences in its table, and around a fifth of those were observed once. The ten largest clones represent around 13% of the sample.

Material: peripheral blood mononuclear cells (PBMCs), obtained when the disease was refractory, from a patient treated with antithyroid drugs. The receptors derive from a female donor with Graves disease.

This clonotype has ten or more counts. The gene calls are TRBV28 and TRBJ1-5; no definite D call. This CDR3 spans 12 amino acids. Trimming cost V 7 bases and J 4 bases, with 8 bases left between them. CDR1 and CDR2 (germline): MDHEN, SYDVKM. CDR3 amino acids: CASNVQNQPQHF. In nucleotides, the CDR3 is TGTGCCAGCAACGTTCAAAATCAGCCCCAGCATTTT.

The J gene is TRBJ1-5, the V gene TRBV2, with 7 bases aligning to TRBD1. Per germline, CDR1 SNHLY and CDR2 FYNNEI. Trimming took 6 bases from V and 1 from J; bases not matched to a gene: 6. The CDR3 spans 15 residues. The chain's CDR3 is CASRGTDSSNQPQHF. The CDR3 DNA follows: TGTGCCAGCAGGGGGACAGATTCCAGCAATCAGCCCCAGCATTTT.

This clonotype was seen only a few times. CDR3 sequence reads: CASSSITGARVAFF. As DNA, the CDR3 is TGTGCCAGTAGTAGCATTACAGGGGCCCGGGTAGCTTTCTTT. The rearrangement uses TRBV19 and TRBJ1-1; 7 nucleotides agree with TRBD1. Germline-derived CDR1 and CDR2 are LNHDA and SQIVND (reference sequence). J was trimmed by 10 bases and V by 4 bases; bases with no gene match: 12. This CDR3 is 14 amino acids long.

This clonotype was picked up many times. The genes are TRBV28 and TRBJ1-5, with a tentative D call TRBD1 (5 bases). This CDR3 has 14 amino acids. Looked up from germline, CDR1 is MDHEN and CDR2 is SYDVKM. Trimming cost V 3 bases and J 5 bases, with 11 bases left between them. The CDR3 nucleotides read TGTGCCAGCAGTTTGAAGAGGGGCTATCAGCCCCAGCATTTT. This sequence encodes CASSLKRGYQPQHF.

This clonotype was seen at least ten times. V and J are TRBV28 and TRBJ2-7; TRBD1 aligns across 7 bases. The CDR3 contains 13 residues. Germline V lookup: CDR1 MDHEN, CDR2 SYDVKM. V dropped 3 bases and J dropped 5; count of bases not matched to a gene: 4. CDR3 region: CASSFRGLDEQYF. The CDR3 DNA is TGTGCCAGCAGTTTTAGGGGGCTCGACGAGCAGTACTTC.

As regards this clonotype: Sequence at one end of the junction differs from germline and may be a read error. The chain carries TRBV7-8 and TRBJ1-1; the D is unclear. The CDR3 runs 12 residues. Germline V CDR1 and CDR2: SGHVS, FQNEAQ. CDR3 in DNA: TGTGCCAGCAGCTCCCCCGGCACTGAAGCTCTCTTT. Translating it yields CASSSPGTEALF.

In its sample, this clonotype was seen many times. V is TRBV28 and J is TRBJ1-1; 8 nucleotides line up with TRBD1. The CDR3 extends over 13 amino acids. V was clipped by 2 bases and J by 6 bases; unmatched bases: 2. Germline assignment: CDR1 MDHEN and CDR2 SYDVKM. This CDR3 reads CASSLTGGPEAFF. The CDR3 DNA reads TGTGCCAGCAGTTTAACAGGGGGGCCTGAAGCTTTCTTT.

This clonotype was recorded many times. CDR3 nucleotide sequence: TGTGCCAGCAGCTTAGTCCAGGGAGCGACCGGGGAGCTGTTTTTT. Translated: CASSLVQGATGELFF. The chain recombines TRBV11-2 with TRBJ2-2; D may correspond to TRBD1 or TRBD2 (5 bases each). CDR1 SGHAT and CDR2 FQNNGV come from the germline V gene. Trimming stripped 1 base from V and 5 bases from J, with 11 bases between. CDR3 size: 15 residues.

This sequence joins TRBV20-1 and TRBJ2-7, with TRBD2 as a possible D gene (6 bases). V dropped 1 base and J dropped 5 bases, with 15 bases sitting between them. Per germline, CDR1 DFQATT and CDR2 SNEGSKA (reference sequence). The CDR3 is made up of 14 amino acids. The CDR3 coding sequence is TGCAGTGCTAGAGCAGTGGCGGGAAGCGACGAGCAGTACTTC. Translated: CSARAVAGSDEQYF.

The CDR3 loop reads CSASRLRDSRWFF. The CDR3 DNA is TGCAGTGCTAGCAGGCTTCGGGACTCCCGATGGTTCTTC. J is TRBJ2-1 and V is TRBV20-1; a possible D gene is TRBD2 (6 bases). The CDR3 spans 13 residues. V was trimmed by 3 bases and J by 15 bases, leaving 21 bases between them. CDR1 and CDR2 (germline): DFQATT, SNEGSKA (reference sequence).

This chain links TRBV29-1 with TRBJ2-7; the D gene is possibly TRBD1 (6 bases). V lost 7 bases and J lost 3, with 10 bases in between. The CDR3 consists of 11 residues. CDR1 is SQVTM and CDR2 is ANQGSEA in the germline V gene. CDR3 nucleotides: TGCAGCGCTCTCAGGGGCTACGAGCAGTACTTC. Protein sequence: CSALRGYEQYF.

This sequence joins TRBV25-1 and TRBJ2-1; D is ambiguous. The CDR3 extends over 11 amino acids. The germline V gene has CDR1 MGHDK and CDR2 SYGVNS. The ends were cut back, 7 bases at V and 6 bases at J, with 7 bases in the middle. CDR3 residues: CASKAGNEQFF. DNA of the CDR3: TGTGCCAGCAAGGCCGGCAATGAGCAGTTCTTC.

J is TRBJ2-5 and V is TRBV7-9, with TRBD1 identical over 8 bases. V was clipped by 4 bases and J by 2 bases; unmatched bases: 3. Looked up from germline, CDR1 is SEHNR and CDR2 is FQNEAQ (reference sequence). This CDR3 is built from 14 residues. CDR3 in amino acids: CASSWDRRQETQYF. CDR3 bases: TGTGCCAGCAGCTGGGACAGGAGGCAAGAGACCCAGTACTTC.

The chain carries TRBV7-8 and TRBJ2-5; D is ambiguous. V lost 6 bases and J lost 2, with 13 bases in between. Germline CDR1 and CDR2: SGHVS and FQNEAQ. This CDR3 is 14 amino acids long. The CDR3 loop is CASRRGRTQETQYF. The DNA of the CDR3 is TGTGCCAGCAGACGCGGACGGACGCAAGAGACCCAGTACTTC.

This clonotype occurred a few times. The J gene is TRBJ2-2, the V gene TRBV5-1; unclear D gene. CDR1 and CDR2 (germline): SGHRS, YFSETQ. V was pared by 2 bases and J by 2 bases, with 10 bases between. This CDR3 is built from 15 residues. The CDR3 loop is CASSLGVLNTGELFF. The CDR3 DNA sequence: TGCGCCAGCAGCTTAGGCGTTTTAAACACCGGGGAGCTGTTTTTT.

This clonotype was counted many times. The chain joins TRBV28 to TRBJ1-5; 8 bases agree with TRBD1. V trimming: 3 bases; J trimming: 4 bases; junction bases outside the gene matches: 5. This CDR3 spans 15 amino acids. The V gene's germline CDR1 is MDHEN and CDR2 SYDVKM. CDR3: CASSFRQGQNQPQHF. DNA of the CDR3: TGTGCCAGCAGTTTCCGACAGGGGCAGAATCAGCCCCAGCATTTT.

At least ten counts were recorded for this clonotype. This rearrangement joins TRBV28 to TRBJ1-2; 7 bases map to TRBD1. CDR3 length equals 11 residues. Trimming at V came to 10 bases and at J to 7 bases, leaving 6 bases not matched to a gene. The germline V gene has CDR1 MDHEN and CDR2 SYDVKM. The CDR3 is CAIRGGFGYTF. The DNA for the CDR3 is TGTGCCATCAGAGGGGGCTTTGGCTACACCTTC.

V gene TRBV4-3 combines with J gene TRBJ1-3; D not resolved. The V gene's germline CDR1 is LGHNA and CDR2 YSLEER. The V gene lost 1 base and the J gene lost 1 base, with 11 bases spanning the gap. The CDR3 runs 16 residues. DNA of the CDR3: TGCGCCAGCAGCCAAGGAGAGGGATCGTCTGGAAACACCATATATTTT. This encodes CASSQGEGSSGNTIYF.

The chain combines TRBV20-1 with TRBJ1-1; 8 bases are shared with TRBD1. The CDR3 runs to 12 residues. Germline V lookup: CDR1 DFQATT, CDR2 SNEGSKA (reference sequence). V shed 3 bases and J 6 bases; nucleotides not matched to a gene: 3. For the CDR3, the DNA is TGCAGTGCTAGGGACAGGGAGGCTGAAGCTTTCTTT. Amino acids: CSARDREAEAFF.

The genes are TRBV6-1 and TRBJ1-3, with 7 nucleotides matching TRBD1. This CDR3 has 15 amino acids. The trim removed 5 bases at V and 0 bases at J, leaving 4 bases unmatched. Germline V CDR1 and CDR2: MNHNS, SASEGT. CDR3 bases: TGTGCCAGCAGTCGCGGGGACAGCTCTGGAAACACCATATATTTT. Its protein is CASSRGDSSGNTIYF.

The V call is TRBV29-1, the J call TRBJ2-5, with 10 bases lining up with TRBD1. V trimming: 4 bases; J trimming: 4 bases; junction bases outside the gene matches: 9. The germline V gene encodes CDR1 SQVTM and CDR2 ANQGSEA. This CDR3 region has 15 residues. CDR3 in DNA: TGCAGCGTTGCAGTCTGGGACAGGGGACCAGAGACCCAGTACTTC. Translating it yields CSVAVWDRGPETQYF.

This clonotype was picked up one time. Its ends do not fully match the called genes, so a read error is possible. This chain uses TRBV28 with TRBJ2-5, with 9 bases that match TRBD1. Per germline, CDR1 MDHEN and CDR2 SYDVKM. The CDR3 covers 17 residues. CDR3 sequence reads: CASSTGTGPFGVLLNHF. The DNA of the CDR3 is TGTGCCAGCAGCACCGGGACAGGGCCCTTCGGAGTACTCCTGAATCACTTC.